These 26 T cell receptor beta chains share one sample of origin, sequenced in a study of Ad26.COV2.S vaccination and SARS-CoV-2 variants. This sample's treatment: roughly 20 received Ad26.COV2.S at low or high dose, single or two shots; about 5 received placebo; per-sample allocation not given. Each sample was drawn 63 days after the first injection (of vaccine or placebo). TCRdb's table, derived via immunoSEQ multiplex PCR, lists solely in-frame clones and lacks some. The repertoire holds about 400,000 clones, with 80% to 90% as singletons. Sequenced here: peripheral blood, sampled in a trial of Ad26.COV2.S vaccine versus placebo. These receptors originate from a person aged 18-65 years who received the Ad26.COV2.S COVID-19 vaccine or a placebo.

The rearrangement joins TRBV27 to TRBJ2-1; D is unresolved. The germline V gene encodes CDR1 MNHEY and CDR2 SMNVEV (reference sequence). Trimming took 6 bases from V and 5 from J, leaving 8 bases between them. The CDR3 spans 12 residues. This chain's CDR3 is CASRRLDNEQFF. In nucleotides, the CDR3 is TGTGCCAGCAGGCGGCTAGACAATGAGCAGTTCTTC.

This clone was detected only a few times. The rearrangement links TRBV11-3 to TRBJ2-5; D not resolved. This CDR3 spans 14 amino acids. Trimming took 5 bases from V and 5 from J, leaving 15 bases between them. CDR1 SGHNT and CDR2 YENEEA come from the germline V gene. CDR3 loop: CASSTRQPGETQYF. The CDR3 coding sequence is TGTGCCAGCAGCACGAGGCAGCCTGGGGAGACCCAGTACTTC. Together with reference TRBV11-3 and TRBJ2-5, the CDR3 gives the full variable domain: EAGVVQSPRYKIIEKKQPVAFWCNPISGHNTLYWYLQNLGQGPELLIRYENEEAVDDSQLPKDRFSAERLKGVDSTLKIQPAELGDSAVYLCASSTRQPGETQYFGPGTRLLVL.

The V gene is TRBV19, the J gene TRBJ2-2; 9 bases align to TRBD2. The CDR3 sequence is 20 residues long. The V gene's germline CDR1 is LNHDA and CDR2 SQIVND (reference sequence). V shed 6 bases and J 1 base; nucleotides not matched to a gene: 18. The CDR3 protein is CASSPGFGGRAYGNTGELFF. The DNA of the CDR3 is TGTGCCAGTAGCCCTGGGTTTGGCGGGAGGGCCTATGGGAACACCGGGGAGCTGTTTTTT.

CDR3 protein: CASSYLTGYGIPGELFF. The CDR3 DNA sequence: TGTGCCAGCAGCTACCTGACAGGGTATGGAATACCCGGGGAGCTGTTTTTT. The V call is TRBV14, the J call TRBJ2-2, with TRBD1 matching 7 bases. Germline CDR1 is SGHDN and CDR2 is FVKESK. Trimming cost V 5 bases and J 6 bases; bases outside gene matches: 15. The CDR3 runs 17 residues.

CDR3 residues: CASSSLPGQSTGELFF. CDR3 coding DNA: TGTGCCAGCAGTTCGTTGCCGGGACAGAGCACCGGGGAGCTGTTTTTT. The gene calls are TRBV27 and TRBJ2-2, with 7 nucleotides matching TRBD1. Germline V lookup: CDR1 MNHEY, CDR2 SMNVEV (reference sequence). The V gene end was trimmed by 4 bases and the J gene end by 4 bases; junction bases not matched to a gene: 9. This CDR3 contains 16 residues.

This clone appeared once. The rearrangement joins TRBV5-1 to TRBJ2-5, with TRBD2 identical over 8 bases. Germline values: CDR1 SGHRS, CDR2 YFSETQ. This CDR3 is built from 16 residues. With V trimmed by 0 bases and J by 1 base, 5 bases remained unmatched. The CDR3: CASSLVASGFQETQYF. CDR3 DNA sequence: TGCGCCAGCAGCTTGGTTGCTAGCGGGTTCCAAGAGACCCAGTACTTC. The entire variable domain, with the rest obtained from reference TRBV5-1 and TRBJ2-5, is as follows: KAGVTQTPRYLIKTRGQQVTLSCSPISGHRSVSWYQQTPGQGLQFLFEYFSETQRNKGNFPGRFSGRQFSNSRSEMNVSTLELGDSALYLCASSLVASGFQETQYFGPGTRLLVL.

The chain employs TRBV11-2 and TRBJ2-7, with 9 bases lining up with TRBD1. The germline CDR1 and CDR2 sequences are SGHAT and FQNNGV. The V gene end was trimmed by 5 bases and the J gene end by 5 bases; junction bases not matched to a gene: 10. The CDR3 sequence is 15 residues long. Here the CDR3 reads CASSPHRGLSNEQYF. CDR3 in DNA: TGTGCCAGCAGCCCACACAGGGGGCTGAGTAACGAGCAGTACTTC.

This chain connects TRBV7-3 to TRBJ2-1; 15 positions agree with TRBD2. J gave up 9 bases and V 4 bases, and 4 bases lay outside the gene matches. The germline CDR1 and CDR2 sequences are SGHTA and FQGTGA. The CDR3 has 15 residues. The CDR3 coding sequence is TGTGCCAGCAGCTGGGGACTAGCGGGGGGAAGTGAGCAGTTCTTC. Its translation: CASSWGLAGGSEQFF. The variable domain in full, completed from reference TRBV7-3 and TRBJ2-1, reads GAGVSQTPSNKVTEKGKYVELRCDPISGHTALYWYRQSLGQGPEFLIYFQGTGAADDSGLPNDRFFAVRPEGSVSTLKIQRTERGDSAVYLCASSWGLAGGSEQFFGPGTRLTVL.

The V call is TRBV4-2, the J call TRBJ2-1; D may correspond to TRBD1 or TRBD2 (5 bases each). The V and J ends lost 3 bases and 0 bases respectively, with 15 bases between them. CDR1 is LGHNA, CDR2 YNFKEQ, per germline. There are 17 residues in the CDR3. The CDR3 sequence: CASSQARGAGSYNEQFF. Written as DNA, the CDR3 is TGTGCCAGCAGCCAGGCCCGAGGGGCGGGCTCCTACAATGAGCAGTTCTTC.

V gene TRBV4-1 combines with J gene TRBJ2-2; D is possibly TRBD2 (6 bases). The V and J ends lost 0 bases and 5 bases respectively, with 13 bases between them. CDR3 length: 16 amino acids. Germline CDR1 reads MGHRA; CDR2 reads YSYEKL. CDR3 coding DNA: TGCGCCAGCAGCCAAGACGGGGGAATGGAAACCGGGGAGCTGTTTTTT. Translation gives CASSQDGGMETGELFF.

V and J are TRBV7-9 and TRBJ1-3; D is perhaps TRBD1 (5 bases). CDR1 and CDR2 from the germline V gene are SEHNR and FQNEAQ (reference sequence). Trimming took 3 bases from V and 2 from J, leaving 17 bases between them. The CDR3 length is 17 residues. This CDR3 is CASSLRGSQGPGNTIYF. Here the CDR3 DNA reads TGTGCCAGCAGCTTGAGGGGCAGCCAGGGCCCTGGAAACACCATATATTTT.

This chain joins TRBV27 and TRBJ1-6; D not resolved. The CDR3 runs 12 residues. Between the trimmed V and J ends, which lost 8 bases and 6 bases, there was a span of 8 bases. Germline assignment: CDR1 MNHEY and CDR2 SMNVEV (reference sequence). This chain's CDR3 is CASGGFNSPLHF. In DNA form, the CDR3 reads TGTGCCAGCGGAGGTTTTAATTCACCCCTCCACTTT.

This clone turned up a few times. The chain joins TRBV5-1 to TRBJ2-3, with a weak D call TRBD1 (6 bases). V lost 4 bases and J 5 bases, leaving 14 bases between the germline ends. This CDR3 spans 14 amino acids. Germline V gene sequence: CDR1 SGHRS, CDR2 YFSETQ. In DNA form, the CDR3 reads TGCGCCAGCAGCGCAGGGGCCACATTAGATACGCAGTATTTT. Its translation: CASSAGATLDTQYF.

In this sample, this clone turned up a few times. This sequence joins TRBV5-4 and TRBJ1-2; no definite D call. This CDR3 contains 14 residues. Trimming took off 4 bases at V and 7 bases at J, with 17 bases between the two ends. CDR1 is SGHNT, CDR2 YYREEE, per germline (reference sequence). CDR3 amino acids: CASSLPILPGGYTF. In DNA, the CDR3 is TGTGCCAGCAGCCTCCCGATCCTGCCTGGTGGCTACACCTTC.

This rearrangement joins TRBV19 to TRBJ2-1; 12 bases fit TRBD1. Trimming at V came to 3 bases and at J to 6 bases, leaving 6 bases not matched to a gene. The length of the CDR3 is 16 residues. The V gene's germline CDR1 is LNHDA and CDR2 SQIVND (reference sequence). CDR3: CASSMPGQGAGNEQFF. The CDR3 region has the DNA TGTGCCAGTAGTATGCCGGGACAGGGGGCCGGCAATGAGCAGTTCTTC.

This chain uses TRBV5-6 with TRBJ1-1; D is unclear. Deletions cut 5 bases from V and 6 bases from J, with 11 bases between. This CDR3 has 12 amino acids. Germline-derived CDR1 and CDR2 are SGHDT and YYEEEE. CDR3 residues: CASRTQWAEAFF. For the CDR3, the DNA is TGTGCCAGCAGGACCCAGTGGGCTGAAGCTTTCTTT.

This chain connects TRBV5-4 to TRBJ1-2, with a tentative D call TRBD1 (5 bases). Germline V CDR1 and CDR2: SGHNT, YYREEE (reference sequence). The CDR3 loop spans 15 amino acids. Trimming took off 0 bases at V and 5 bases at J, with 14 bases between the two ends. CDR3 bases: TGTGCCAGCAGCTTGGGTGGAGGGGCCGTTTATGGCTACACCTTC. It encodes CASSLGGGAVYGYTF.

The chain joins TRBV4-3 to TRBJ1-2, with TRBD1 matching over 9 bases. The CDR3 consists of 14 residues. Unmatched junction bases numbered 7, after V lost 3 bases and J lost 8 bases. CDR1 is LGHNA and CDR2 is YSLEER in the germline V gene. The CDR3 reads CASSQAGTGTGYTF. CDR3 bases: TGCGCCAGCAGCCAGGCCGGGACAGGGACGGGCTACACCTTC.

The chain carries TRBV7-2 and TRBJ1-4; 10 bases agree with TRBD1. V lost 6 bases to trimming and J lost 7 bases; unmatched junction nucleotides: 5. The germline gives CDR1 SGHTA, CDR2 FQGNSA. This CDR3 is 14 amino acids long. Written as DNA, the CDR3 is TGTGCCAGCAGTCCGACAGGGGGCCTTGAAAAACTGTTTTTT. Its protein is CASSPTGGLEKLFF.

For the CDR3, the DNA is TGTGCCAGCAGTAGTCGGGCTCAGACTGAAGCTTTCTTT. It is translated as CASSSRAQTEAFF. The chain recombines TRBV25-1 with TRBJ1-1; the D is unclear. Trimming left V 5 bases short and J 5 bases short, with 12 bases between. The V gene's germline CDR1 is MGHDK and CDR2 SYGVNS. The CDR3 consists of 13 residues.

The rearrangement uses TRBV9 and TRBJ2-1; 7 positions agree with TRBD2. V was clipped by 5 bases and J by 0 bases; unmatched bases: 8. Germline V gives CDR1 SGDLS, CDR2 YYNGEE. The CDR3 extends over 16 amino acids. CDR3 sequence (DNA): TGTGCCAGCAGTCCAGGAGCGGGAATCTCCTACAATGAGCAGTTCTTC. This sequence encodes CASSPGAGISYNEQFF.

This chain uses TRBV7-8 with TRBJ1-6; D gene ambiguous. Trimming took off 0 bases at V and 10 bases at J, with 10 bases between the two ends. Germline V lookup: CDR1 SGHVS, CDR2 FQNEAQ. This CDR3 contains 14 residues. Here the CDR3 reads CASSLAGSGSPLHF. In DNA form, the CDR3 reads TGTGCCAGCAGCTTAGCAGGGTCGGGATCACCCCTCCACTTT.

The rearrangement uses TRBV27 and TRBJ2-1; either TRBD1 or TRBD2 may supply D (5 bases each). V was cut by 2 bases and J by 1 base, with 21 bases left in between. The CDR3 sequence is 19 residues long. Germline V gives CDR1 MNHEY, CDR2 SMNVEV (reference sequence). CDR3 DNA: TGTGCCAGCAGTTTAGTCCAAAAGGCGGTATGGGGGTCCTACAATGAGCAGTTCTTC. Encoded protein: CASSLVQKAVWGSYNEQFF.

The V and J genes are TRBV9 and TRBJ1-3; D is perhaps TRBD1 (5 bases). The CDR3 length is 16 residues. In germline, CDR1 is SGDLS, CDR2 YYNGEE. Trimming took off 0 bases at V and 0 bases at J, with 10 bases between the two ends. CDR3 nucleotides: TGTGCCAGCAGCGTAGCCCCGGACAACTCTGGAAACACCATATATTTT. As protein: CASSVAPDNSGNTIYF.

This chain links TRBV19 with TRBJ1-4, with no clear D. Germline CDR1 reads LNHDA; CDR2 reads SQIVND (reference sequence). The CDR3 has 15 amino acids. V was pared by 4 bases and J by 8 bases, with 17 bases between. The CDR3 here is CASSKATLGREKLFF. The CDR3 nucleotides read TGTGCCAGTAGTAAGGCGACTCTCGGTCGAGAAAAACTGTTTTTT.

The chain couples TRBV9 to TRBJ2-7; TRBD1 matches 7 bases. Germline assignment: CDR1 SGDLS and CDR2 YYNGEE. The CDR3 contains 15 residues. With 2 bases clipped from V and 0 bases from J, the junction kept 5 bases outside the gene matches. The CDR3 DNA follows: TGTGCCAGCAGCGTCACCGGGACAGCCTCCTACGAGCAGTACTTC. This sequence encodes CASSVTGTASYEQYF. Full variable domain (rest looked up from reference TRBV9 and TRBJ2-7): DSGVTQTPKHLITATGQRVTLRCSPRSGDLSVYWYQQSLDQGLQFLIQYYNGEERAKGNILERFSAQQFPDLHSELNLSSLELGDSALYFCASSVTGTASYEQYFGPGTRLTVT.